What follows is one T cell receptor (beta chain) and its context. The antigen is undetermined. Method: immunoSEQ multiplex PCR; TCRdb's copy keeps in-frame clones and lacks some. The table includes 150,000 or so clones, approximately 86% detected once. This entry belongs to a study of cytomegalovirus exposure and HLA in healthy donors. V was clipped by 1 base and J by 3 bases, with 19 bases between them. CDR1 and CDR2 from the germline V gene are ENHRY and SYGVKD. The CDR3 has 17 residues. Whole-study results and caveats: Associated with cytomegalovirus, according to the listing, were 170 or so TCR beta chains. Three chains tied to CMV proved CMV antigen-specific in vitro. The TCR clusters that emerged in the first cohort tended, a later analysis found, to co-occur in the 120 or so validation repertoires.

The sequenced sample consisted of PBMCs. The J gene is TRBJ2-7, the V gene TRBV10-3; D might be TRBD2 (7 bases). The source is a man aged 18 to 30 in good health and CMV-seropositive. The chain's CDR3 is CAISEFYKGGADYEQYF. The CDR3, as DNA: TGTGCCATCAGTGAGTTTTACAAAGGGGGGGCTGACTACGAGCAGTACTTC.